This T cell receptor beta chain derives from a study of glioma-infiltrating T cells after dendritic cell vaccination. CDR3 length: 13 amino acids. Germline-derived CDR1 and CDR2 are SGHDN and FVKESK. V dropped 1 base and J dropped 6 bases, with 10 bases sitting between them. The repertoire was sequenced with immunoSEQ multiplex PCR; TCRdb's copy has only in-frame clones and lacks some. The sample shows roughly 100,000 clones, roughly four fifths of them seen only once. Time point indicated: after dendritic cell vaccination, including at tumor progression/relapse. The input for sequencing was blood, taken after dendritic cell vaccination. The source of this sequence is a human donor with glioblastoma. The chain combines TRBV14 with TRBJ2-7; D may be TRBD2 (6 bases). The CDR3 region is CASSQAGGAEQYF. The CDR3, as DNA: TGTGCCAGCAGCCAAGCTGGAGGGGCCGAGCAGTACTTC.